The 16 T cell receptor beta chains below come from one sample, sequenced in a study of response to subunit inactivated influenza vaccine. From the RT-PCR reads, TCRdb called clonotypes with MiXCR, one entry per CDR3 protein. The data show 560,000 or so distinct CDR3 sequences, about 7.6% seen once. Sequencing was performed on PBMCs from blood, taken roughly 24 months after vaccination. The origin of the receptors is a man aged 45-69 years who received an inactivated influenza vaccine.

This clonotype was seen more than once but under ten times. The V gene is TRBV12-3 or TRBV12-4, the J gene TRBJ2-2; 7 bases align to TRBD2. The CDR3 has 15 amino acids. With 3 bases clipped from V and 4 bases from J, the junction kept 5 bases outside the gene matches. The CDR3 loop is CASSFPQRGTGELFF. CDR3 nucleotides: TGTGCCAGCAGTTTCCCCCAGCGGGGCACCGGGGAGCTGTTTTTT.

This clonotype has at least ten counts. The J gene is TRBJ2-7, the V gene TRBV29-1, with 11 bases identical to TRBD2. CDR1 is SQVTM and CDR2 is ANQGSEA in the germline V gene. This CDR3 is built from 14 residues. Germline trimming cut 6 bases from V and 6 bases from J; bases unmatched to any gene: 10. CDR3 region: CSVKGLAVSIEQYF. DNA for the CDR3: TGCAGCGTCAAGGGACTAGCGGTCTCCATCGAGCAGTACTTC.

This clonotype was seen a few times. CDR3 protein: CASSVTPQDTQYF. CDR3 bases: TGTGCCAGCAGCGTAACCCCCCAAGATACGCAGTATTTT. This chain joins TRBV9 and TRBJ2-3; no clear D. The CDR3 length is 13 residues. The germline V gene encodes CDR1 SGDLS and CDR2 YYNGEE. Trimming took off 1 base at V and 5 bases at J, with 8 bases between the two ends.

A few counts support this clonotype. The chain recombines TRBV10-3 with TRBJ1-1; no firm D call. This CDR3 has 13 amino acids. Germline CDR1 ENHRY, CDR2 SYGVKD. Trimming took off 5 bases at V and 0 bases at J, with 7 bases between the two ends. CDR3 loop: CAISTDLNTEAFF. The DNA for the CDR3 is TGTGCCATCAGTACGGACTTGAACACTGAAGCTTTCTTT.

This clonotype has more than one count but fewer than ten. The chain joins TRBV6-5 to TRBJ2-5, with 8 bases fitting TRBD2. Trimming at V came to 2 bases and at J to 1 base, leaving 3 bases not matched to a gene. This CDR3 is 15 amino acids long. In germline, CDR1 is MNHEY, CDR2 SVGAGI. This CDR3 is CASSYKRGPQETQYF. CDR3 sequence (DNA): TGTGCCAGCAGTTACAAGCGGGGGCCCCAAGAGACCCAGTACTTC.

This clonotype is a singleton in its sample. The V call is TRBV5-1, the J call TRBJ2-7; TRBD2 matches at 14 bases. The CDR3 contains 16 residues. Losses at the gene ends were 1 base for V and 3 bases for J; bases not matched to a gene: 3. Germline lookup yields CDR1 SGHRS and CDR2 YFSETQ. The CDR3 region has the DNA TGCGCCAGCAGCTTGCCCGGACTAGCGGGAGGCTACGAGCAGTACTTC. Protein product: CASSLPGLAGGYEQYF. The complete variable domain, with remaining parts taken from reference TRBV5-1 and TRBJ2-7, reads KAGVTQTPRYLIKTRGQQVTLSCSPISGHRSVSWYQQTPGQGLQFLFEYFSETQRNKGNFPGRFSGRQFSNSRSEMNVSTLELGDSALYLCASSLPGLAGGYEQYFGPGTRLTVT.

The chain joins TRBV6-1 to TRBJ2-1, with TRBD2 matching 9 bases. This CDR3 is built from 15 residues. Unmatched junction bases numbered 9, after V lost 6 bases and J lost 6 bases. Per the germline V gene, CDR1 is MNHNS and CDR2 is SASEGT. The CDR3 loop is CASSNSGGQINEQFF. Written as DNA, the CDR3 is TGTGCCAGCAGCAATAGCGGGGGCCAGATCAATGAGCAGTTCTTC.

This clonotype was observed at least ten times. Here the CDR3 DNA reads TGTGCCAGCAGCTCCCTACGAACCGGACTAGCGTCCTACAATGAGCAGTTCTTC. Amino acid sequence: CASSSLRTGLASYNEQFF. The chain employs TRBV5-6 and TRBJ2-1; the match to TRBD2 covers 9 bases. The CDR3 consists of 18 residues. Losses at the gene ends were 3 bases for V and 1 base for J; bases not matched to a gene: 11. Germline CDR1 reads SGHDT; CDR2 reads YYEEEE.

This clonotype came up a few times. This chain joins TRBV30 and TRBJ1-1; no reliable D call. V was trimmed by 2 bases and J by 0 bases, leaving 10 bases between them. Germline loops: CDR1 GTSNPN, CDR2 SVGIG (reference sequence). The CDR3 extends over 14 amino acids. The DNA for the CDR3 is TGTGCCTGGAGTAAACGAGGACTGAACACTGAAGCTTTCTTT. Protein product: CAWSKRGLNTEAFF. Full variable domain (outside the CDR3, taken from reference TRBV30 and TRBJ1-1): SQTIHQWPATLVQPVGSPLSLECTVEGTSNPNLYWYRQAAGRGLQLLFYSVGIGQISSEVPQNLSASRPQDRQFILSSKKLLLSDSGFYLCAWSKRGLNTEAFFGQGTRLTVV.

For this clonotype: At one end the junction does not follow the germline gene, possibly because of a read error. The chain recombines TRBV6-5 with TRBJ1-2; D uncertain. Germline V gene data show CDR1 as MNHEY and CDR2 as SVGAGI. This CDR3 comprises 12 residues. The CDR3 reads CGSSRAGYGYTF. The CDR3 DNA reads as TGTGGCAGCAGCCGAGCGGGTTATGGCTACACCTTC.

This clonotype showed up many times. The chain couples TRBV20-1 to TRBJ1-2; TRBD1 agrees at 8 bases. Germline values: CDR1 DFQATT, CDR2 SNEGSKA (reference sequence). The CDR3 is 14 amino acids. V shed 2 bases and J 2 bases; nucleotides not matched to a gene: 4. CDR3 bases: TGCAGTGCTAGACGCCGGGACAGGAACTATGGCTACACCTTC. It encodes CSARRRDRNYGYTF.

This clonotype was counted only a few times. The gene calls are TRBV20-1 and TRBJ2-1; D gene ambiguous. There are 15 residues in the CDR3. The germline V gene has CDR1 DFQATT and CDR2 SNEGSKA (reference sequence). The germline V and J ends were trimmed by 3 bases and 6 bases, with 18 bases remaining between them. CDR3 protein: CSAREVVGNRNEQFF. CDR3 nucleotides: TGCAGTGCTAGGGAAGTTGTGGGAAACCGCAATGAGCAGTTCTTC.

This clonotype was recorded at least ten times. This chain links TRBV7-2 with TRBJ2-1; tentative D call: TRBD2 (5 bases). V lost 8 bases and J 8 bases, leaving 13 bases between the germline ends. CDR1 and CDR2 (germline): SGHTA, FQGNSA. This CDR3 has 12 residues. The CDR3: CASHRGGYEQFF. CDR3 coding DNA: TGTGCCAGCCATCGAGGAGGTTATGAGCAGTTCTTC.

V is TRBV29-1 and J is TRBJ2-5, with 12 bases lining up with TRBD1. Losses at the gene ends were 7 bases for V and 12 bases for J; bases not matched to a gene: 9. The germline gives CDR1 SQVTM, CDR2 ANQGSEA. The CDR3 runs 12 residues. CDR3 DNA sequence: TGCAGCGACTCCGGGACAGGGGGCGCAGAGTACTTC. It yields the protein CSDSGTGGAEYF.

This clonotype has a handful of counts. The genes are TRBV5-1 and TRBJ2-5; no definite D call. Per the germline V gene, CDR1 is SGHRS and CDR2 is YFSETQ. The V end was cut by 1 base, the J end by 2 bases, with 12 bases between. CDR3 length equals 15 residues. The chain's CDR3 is CASSLSMPPQETQYF. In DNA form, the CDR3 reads TGCGCCAGCAGCTTGTCTATGCCCCCGCAAGAGACCCAGTACTTC.

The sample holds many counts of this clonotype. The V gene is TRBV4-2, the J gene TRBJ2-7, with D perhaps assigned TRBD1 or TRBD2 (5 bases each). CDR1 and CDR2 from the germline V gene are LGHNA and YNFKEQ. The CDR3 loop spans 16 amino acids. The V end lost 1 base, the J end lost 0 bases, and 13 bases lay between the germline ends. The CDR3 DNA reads TGTGCCAGCAGCCAAGGAGGGGCCCTGAGCTCCTACGAGCAGTACTTC. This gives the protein CASSQGGALSSYEQYF.